The clone carrying this T cell receptor beta chain occurred once. This specimen comes from a study of neurological immune-mediated disorders. Time point: longitudinal time-point 1 (baseline). The cDNA was produced through 5'RACE with 10-nucleotide random UMIs. The output of every sequencing run exceeded 170 million TCR-beta sequences, derived from 15-18 subjects. MiXCR, run by TCRdb on the 5' RACE reads, gives a single entry per CDR3 protein. The table has tens of thousands of distinct CDR3 sequences, roughly 13% seen once. This clonotype was sampled from a female donor with HTLV-1-associated myelopathy (HAM/TSP). Sequenced input: PBMCs.

CDR3 nucleotides: TGTGCCAGTTCCCCGAAAGAGACCCAGTACTTC. As protein: CASSPKETQYF. The rearrangement uses TRBV6-6 and TRBJ2-5; no firm D call. In germline, CDR1 is MNHNY, CDR2 SVGAGI (reference sequence). This CDR3 spans 11 amino acids. V was clipped by 9 bases and J by 3 bases, with 8 bases between them.